These 30 T cell receptor beta chains share one sample of origin, sequenced in a study of blood T cell repertoires in COVID-19. Sequencing used immunoSEQ multiplex PCR; TCRdb keeps in-frame clones, though not all of them. The sample carries 150,000 to 200,000 clones, more than 80% recorded once. Sequencing input: peripheral blood. Source of these receptors: a woman between 35 and 50 years old with COVID-19, enrolled during active disease.

CDR3 residues: CASNHWTFTDTQYF. CDR3 sequence (DNA): TGTGCCAGCAACCACTGGACATTCACAGATACGCAGTATTTT. The J gene is TRBJ2-3, the V gene TRBV11-2, with D possibly TRBD1 on 5 matching bases. Germline assignment: CDR1 SGHAT and CDR2 FQNNGV. V was pared by 7 bases and J by 2 bases, with 13 bases between. This CDR3 has 14 amino acids.

V and J are TRBV30 and TRBJ1-5; 10 nucleotides align to TRBD1. The J segment lost 5 bases and the V segment lost 1 base, leaving 2 bases of the junction unmatched. The CDR3 is 14 amino acids. Germline V gene lookup returns CDR1 GTSNPN and CDR2 SVGIG (reference sequence). The CDR3 protein is CAWSDGQGDQPQHF. The DNA for the CDR3 is TGTGCCTGGAGTGACGGACAGGGGGATCAGCCCCAGCATTTT. The full variable domain, with the rest looked up from reference TRBV30 and TRBJ1-5, is SQTIHQWPATLVQPVGSPLSLECTVEGTSNPNLYWYRQAAGRGLQLLFYSVGIGQISSEVPQNLSASRPQDRQFILSSKKLLLSDSGFYLCAWSDGQGDQPQHFGDGTRLSIL.

V and J are TRBV12-3 or TRBV12-4 and TRBJ1-3; no firm D call. The CDR3 covers 13 residues. V gave up 5 bases and J gave up 5 bases, with 10 bases separating them. CDR3 protein: CASSDNLRNTIYF. The DNA of the CDR3 is TGTGCCAGCAGTGACAACCTTCGAAACACCATATATTTT.

The V and J genes are TRBV6-5 and TRBJ2-3, with 7 positions matching TRBD2. The CDR3 runs 15 residues. V dropped 7 bases and J dropped 6; count of bases not matched to a gene: 13. CDR1 is MNHEY and CDR2 is SVGAGI in the germline V gene. For the CDR3, the DNA is TGTGCCAGCACCGGACTAGGAAGTAGTTCGGATACGCAGTATTTT. Translation: CASTGLGSSSDTQYF.

The chain combines TRBV7-9 with TRBJ2-1, with D unclear. Trimming left V 1 base short and J 1 base short, with 11 bases between. The CDR3 is 16 amino acids. The germline gives CDR1 SEHNR, CDR2 FQNEAQ (reference sequence). For the CDR3, the DNA is TGTGCCAGCAGCTTAGTCCCTAGAGTATCCTACAATGAGCAGTTCTTC. Protein product: CASSLVPRVSYNEQFF.

The chain combines TRBV30 with TRBJ1-4, with 7 bases identical to TRBD1. Germline V gene sequence: CDR1 GTSNPN, CDR2 SVGIG (reference sequence). V was clipped by 1 base and J by 8 bases; unmatched bases: 7. The CDR3 covers 14 residues. CDR3 DNA: TGTGCCTGGAGTGAGGGCAGGGGGACGGAAAAACTGTTTTTT. Its protein is CAWSEGRGTEKLFF.

The V and J genes are TRBV2 and TRBJ2-7, with a weak D call TRBD1 (6 bases). Trimming took 7 bases from V and 1 from J, leaving 17 bases between them. Germline V lookup: CDR1 SNHLY, CDR2 FYNNEI. CDR3 length: 15 residues. The CDR3 DNA follows: TGTGCCAGCATCAAGGACAGTTGGGGTTCCTACGAGCAGTACTTC. Residues: CASIKDSWGSYEQYF.

The V gene is TRBV7-3, the J gene TRBJ2-2; D may be TRBD2 (5 bases). Germline lookup yields CDR1 SGHTA and CDR2 FQGTGA. The CDR3 spans 16 residues. The ends were cut back, 2 bases at V and 5 bases at J, with 15 bases in the middle. The CDR3, as DNA: TGTGCCAGCAGCTTATCGCTCGTTCGGGGTACCGGGGAGCTGTTTTTT. This translates into CASSLSLVRGTGELFF. Full variable domain (remainder filled in from reference TRBV7-3 and TRBJ2-2): GAGVSQTPSNKVTEKGKYVELRCDPISGHTALYWYRQSLGQGPEFLIYFQGTGAADDSGLPNDRFFAVRPEGSVSTLKIQRTERGDSAVYLCASSLSLVRGTGELFFGEGSRLTVL.

This clone appeared a few times. This sequence joins TRBV19 and TRBJ2-1; D remains ambiguous. Germline assignment: CDR1 LNHDA and CDR2 SQIVND (reference sequence). V was pared by 5 bases and J by 0 bases, with 8 bases between. The CDR3 extends over 14 amino acids. The CDR3 spells CASSAISSYNEQFF. The CDR3 nucleotides are TGTGCCAGTAGTGCTATAAGCTCCTACAATGAGCAGTTCTTC.

The rearrangement joins TRBV7-3 to TRBJ1-2; 10 bases are a match to TRBD1. V trimming: 0 bases; J trimming: 3 bases; junction bases outside the gene matches: 13. In germline, CDR1 is SGHTA, CDR2 FQGTGA. This CDR3 has 19 residues. The CDR3 DNA sequence: TGTGCCAGCAGCTTAACGGGACAGGGGACCGCCTTAGAGGACTATGGCTACACCTTC. This gives the protein CASSLTGQGTALEDYGYTF.

V usage is TRBV10-3 and J usage is TRBJ1-2; 8 bases line up with TRBD1. The CDR3 extends over 14 amino acids. The V segment lost 7 bases and the J segment 7 bases; nucleotides outside the gene matches: 11. Germline CDR1 is ENHRY and CDR2 is SYGVKD. The CDR3 loop reads CAIKSGQGVGGYTF. CDR3 nucleotides: TGTGCCATCAAGTCTGGACAGGGAGTGGGTGGCTACACCTTC.

The rearrangement uses TRBV6-5 and TRBJ2-1; 7 bases fit TRBD2. V lost 7 bases to trimming and J lost 3 bases; unmatched junction nucleotides: 9. Germline V CDR1 and CDR2: MNHEY, SVGAGI. This CDR3 spans 15 amino acids. CDR3 sequence (DNA): TGTGCCAGCAACCCCTGGGGCGGGAGCTACAATGAGCAGTTCTTC. Translated, it gives CASNPWGGSYNEQFF.

The V gene is TRBV2, the J gene TRBJ1-3; tentatively, D is TRBD1 (5 bases). Germline V gene data show CDR1 as SNHLY and CDR2 as FYNNEI. The CDR3 is made up of 15 amino acids. The V and J ends lost 8 bases and 0 bases respectively, with 14 bases between them. The CDR3 DNA follows: TGTGCCAGCTTAGTTGGGGGGAGCTCTGGAAACACCATATATTTT. Translating it yields CASLVGGSSGNTIYF.

The V and J genes are TRBV11-2 and TRBJ2-2; 8 bases are a match to TRBD1. V shed 8 bases, J shed 1 base, and the junction held 12 bases outside the gene matches. CDR1 and CDR2 from the germline V gene are SGHAT and FQNNGV. The CDR3 sequence is 17 residues long. CDR3 bases: TGTGCCAGCGCGACAGGGGTTGGTCTCGGGAACACCGGGGAGCTGTTTTTT. It encodes CASATGVGLGNTGELFF.

The chain couples TRBV4-1 to TRBJ2-5; 9 positions agree with TRBD2. V lost 4 bases and J lost 2; bases outside the gene matches: 5. The CDR3 covers 15 residues. Germline CDR1 reads MGHRA; CDR2 reads YSYEKL. The CDR3 sequence is CASSPRRGGQETQYF. Written as DNA, the CDR3 is TGCGCCAGCAGCCCCCGGCGGGGGGGACAAGAGACCCAGTACTTC.

The sample holds a few counts of this clone. This sequence joins TRBV6-1 and TRBJ1-4, with 9 bases aligning to TRBD1. Germline V gene sequence: CDR1 MNHNS, CDR2 SASEGT. The CDR3 covers 14 residues. V shed 3 bases, J shed 7 bases, and the junction held 3 bases outside the gene matches. CDR3 nucleotides: TGTGCCAGCAGTGACGGGACAGGGACTGAAAAACTGTTTTTT. Residues: CASSDGTGTEKLFF.

V usage is TRBV5-1 and J usage is TRBJ2-3; 8 nucleotides agree with TRBD1. Germline values: CDR1 SGHRS, CDR2 YFSETQ. The CDR3 runs to 15 residues. After removal of 9 bases from V and 3 bases from J, the junction contained 12 bases not matched to a gene. The CDR3, as DNA: TGCGCCACCGGGGCCGGACAGGGCTTTACAGATACGCAGTATTTT. As protein: CATGAGQGFTDTQYF. The full variable domain, rest sourced from reference TRBV5-1 and TRBJ2-3, is KAGVTQTPRYLIKTRGQQVTLSCSPISGHRSVSWYQQTPGQGLQFLFEYFSETQRNKGNFPGRFSGRQFSNSRSEMNVSTLELGDSALYLCATGAGQGFTDTQYFGPGTRLTVL.

J is TRBJ1-1 and V is TRBV27, with TRBD1 matching 7 bases. Germline CDR1 MNHEY, CDR2 SMNVEV (reference sequence). The ends lost 5 bases at V and 3 bases at J; junction bases unmatched: 6. CDR3 length: 14 amino acids. CDR3 amino acids: CASSRLQGDTEAFF. The DNA for the CDR3 is TGTGCCAGCAGTCGCCTCCAGGGGGACACTGAAGCTTTCTTT.

V is TRBV19 and J is TRBJ1-5, with a tentative D call TRBD1 (6 bases). CDR3 length: 14 residues. Trimming took 7 bases from V and 5 from J, leaving 15 bases between them. CDR1 is LNHDA and CDR2 is SQIVND in the germline V gene (reference sequence). The chain's CDR3 is CASNRGQNYQPQHF. The CDR3 DNA follows: TGTGCCAGTAATCGTGGACAGAACTATCAGCCCCAGCATTTT.

This clone has a handful of counts. Other nucleotide sequences in the sample specify the same CDR3. The V and J genes are TRBV30 and TRBJ1-5, with D tentatively TRBD1 (5 bases). Trimming cost V 0 bases and J 7 bases, with 7 bases left between them. The CDR3 runs 12 residues. The germline gives CDR1 GTSNPN, CDR2 SVGIG (reference sequence). The CDR3 sequence is CAWSVQGQPQHF. The DNA for the CDR3 is TGTGCCTGGAGTGTCCAGGGACAGCCCCAGCATTTT.

V gene TRBV27 combines with J gene TRBJ2-3, with D perhaps matching TRBD1 (5 bases). Germline loops: CDR1 MNHEY, CDR2 SMNVEV (reference sequence). The ends were cut back, 5 bases at V and 0 bases at J, with 9 bases in the middle. There are 14 residues in the CDR3. This CDR3 is CASSRQTSTDTQYF. CDR3 DNA: TGTGCCAGCAGTCGACAGACAAGCACAGATACGCAGTATTTT.

The chain recombines TRBV6-1 with TRBJ2-2; D perhaps matches TRBD1 (5 bases). The CDR3 covers 14 residues. From germline, CDR1 is MNHNS and CDR2 SASEGT. V was pared by 3 bases and J by 3 bases, with 8 bases between. CDR3 residues: CASSEQGYTGELFF. In DNA form, the CDR3 reads TGTGCCAGCAGTGAGCAGGGTTACACCGGGGAGCTGTTTTTT.

V is TRBV12-3 or TRBV12-4 and J is TRBJ1-2, with TRBD1 matching over 9 bases. With V trimmed by 6 bases and J by 4 bases, 3 bases remained unmatched. This CDR3 comprises 13 residues. DNA for the CDR3: TGTGCCAGCAGCAGGACAGGGGCCTATGGCTACACCTTC. Residues: CASSRTGAYGYTF.

V usage is TRBV23-1 and J usage is TRBJ1-2, with TRBD1 as a possible D gene (5 bases). TRBV23-1 counts as an open reading frame of uncertain function. This CDR3 region has 15 residues. In DNA form, the CDR3 reads TGCGCTCACGAAGGGGCACCCGCCGCTAACTATGGCTACACCTTC. The encoded protein is CAHEGAPAANYGYTF.

The rearrangement joins TRBV14 to TRBJ2-5; a weak D match, TRBD2 (5 bases). The V and J ends lost 4 bases and 3 bases respectively, with 9 bases between them. This CDR3 contains 13 residues. Germline V gene data show CDR1 as SGHDN and CDR2 as FVKESK. The CDR3 here is CASSRPGKETQYF. CDR3 DNA sequence: TGTGCCAGCAGCCGACCGGGAAAAGAGACCCAGTACTTC. Full variable domain (remainder filled in from reference TRBV14 and TRBJ2-5): EAGVTQFPSHSVIEKGQTVTLRCDPISGHDNLYWYRRVMGKEIKFLLHFVKESKQDESGMPNNRFLAERTGGTYSTLKVQPAELEDSGVYFCASSRPGKETQYFGPGTRLLVL.

The count of this clone is one. The V call is TRBV30, the J call TRBJ1-1; the match to TRBD1 covers 7 bases. J lost 3 bases, V lost 0 bases, and 1 base had no gene match. The CDR3 sequence is 13 residues long. The V gene's germline CDR1 is GTSNPN and CDR2 SVGIG (reference sequence). Here the CDR3 DNA reads TGTGCCTGGAGTGTACAGGGGCACACTGAAGCTTTCTTT. Its translation: CAWSVQGHTEAFF.

The chain combines TRBV3-1 (or the pseudogene TRBV3-2) with TRBJ2-2; 8 bases fit TRBD1. This CDR3 spans 15 amino acids. The V segment lost 3 bases and the J segment 13 bases; nucleotides outside the gene matches: 13. Germline CDR1 is LGHDT and CDR2 is YNNKEL (reference sequence). The CDR3 is CASSHPMVGQDGLFF. In DNA, the CDR3 is TGTGCCAGCAGCCACCCTATGGTGGGACAGGACGGGCTGTTTTTT.

V is TRBV14 and J is TRBJ2-7; TRBD2 aligns across 8 bases. CDR1 and CDR2 (germline): SGHDN, FVKESK. V lost 1 base and J lost 9; bases outside the gene matches: 8. This CDR3 is 14 amino acids long. The CDR3 region has the DNA TGTGCCAGCAGCCAAGCGGGAGGGCCGAATCGGCAGTACTTC. Translating gives CASSQAGGPNRQYF.

The chain joins TRBV6-1 to TRBJ1-2; D is perhaps TRBD1 (5 bases). CDR3 length: 18 residues. CDR1 MNHNS and CDR2 SASEGT come from the germline V gene. Deletions cut 4 bases from V and 7 bases from J, with 28 bases between. The CDR3 region is CASSGVETALPVRGGYTF. The CDR3 nucleotides read TGTGCCAGCAGTGGAGTCGAGACAGCGTTACCTGTCCGTGGTGGCTACACCTTC.

This clone showed up just a few times. CDR3 bases: TGTGCCAGCTCACCCAGGGATCGCTATGGCTACACCTTC. Translation: CASSPRDRYGYTF. V and J are TRBV18 and TRBJ1-2, with D possibly matching TRBD1 (5 bases). This CDR3 is built from 13 residues. The V gene lost 3 bases and the J gene lost 4 bases, with 9 bases spanning the gap. Germline CDR1 KGHSH, CDR2 LQKENI.